This T cell receptor beta chain appears in the sequencing data of a study of Graves' ophthalmopathy and Graves' hyperthyroidism. From RNA, the CDR3 regions of TCR beta chains were amplified and sequenced. An initial RT-PCR round employing HTBI primers preceded a second-round multiplex PCR. One entry per CDR3 protein, called by TCRdb with MiXCR from the multiplex PCR reads. Among 300,000 to 450,000 distinct CDR3 sequences listed, about a sixth were seen once. This clonotype has a count of ten or more. Its antigen is not known. Between the trimmed V and J ends, which lost 0 bases and 3 bases, there was a span of 6 bases. This CDR3 contains 13 residues. Looked up from germline, CDR1 is MNHEY and CDR2 is SVGAGI. Hyperthyroidism was classified as stable if no ophthalmopathy occurred within 18 months of follow-up. Hyperthyroidism cases were recent diagnoses of under 2 months' duration in people aged 18 to 65. PBMCs originated in 8.5 to 10 ml of fresh peripheral blood.

Findings and caveats of the study: Sensitivity of around 67% and specificity of approximately 72% were achieved by the model that predicted ophthalmopathy progression.

This TCR derives from an adult woman with stable Graves' hyperthyroidism. The V call is TRBV6-5, the J call TRBJ2-7; D remains unclear. Sequenced sample: peripheral blood. The CDR3 sequence: CASSYSTHYEQYF. The CDR3 DNA reads TGTGCCAGCAGTTACTCGACCCACTACGAGCAGTACTTC.